This T cell receptor (beta chain) was recovered during a study of Ad26.COV2.S vaccination and SARS-CoV-2 variants. General observations from the study: It was vaccine recipients, not placebo recipients, who had the higher spike-specific TCR breadth.

Some clones are missing from TCRdb's copy, which holds only in-frame ones; the method was immunoSEQ multiplex PCR. Here the sample spans about 180,000 clones, 70% to 90% being singletons. Comments on this clone: The antigen is undetermined.

Germline CDR1 is LGHDT and CDR2 is YNNKEL (reference sequence). With 4 bases clipped from V and 7 bases from J, the junction kept 13 bases outside the gene matches. This CDR3 spans 16 amino acids. This TCR was sampled from a human donor who had recovered from COVID-19. The source material was peripheral blood, sampled after recovery from COVID-19. The gene calls are TRBV3-1 (or the pseudogene TRBV3-2) and TRBJ1-2, with 9 bases lining up with TRBD1. CDR3 amino acids: CASSPFRGQGKGGYTF. The CDR3 region has the DNA TGTGCCAGCAGCCCCTTTCGCGGACAGGGGAAGGGTGGCTACACCTTC.